This T cell receptor (beta chain) was found in a study of T cells in Graves' hyperthyroidism and ophthalmopathy (dated by TCRdb to between 2017 and 2020). About the full investigation: Peripheral blood samples were taken at the time of initial diagnosis, prior to any treatment. Once sampling was done, hyperthyroidism patients were given methimazole at a starting dose of 30 mg daily, whereas ophthalmopathy patients were given high-dose intravenous methylprednisolone. Prospective prediction of ophthalmopathy was tested in an independent validation cohort consisting of 18 hyperthyroidism patients and some 16 patients who later progressed to ophthalmopathy. A discovery cohort of around 98 patients, approximately 44 with Graves' ophthalmopathy and approximately 57 with stable Graves' hyperthyroidism, was used to find distinguishing TCR V-J signatures. The paper reports TCR Vbeta CDR3 sequencing of some 140 peripheral blood samples: 43 ophthalmopathy, under 80 hyperthyroidism and approximately 17 progressor patients. The study also compared thyroid tissue and blood T-cell repertoires from 5 to 7 Graves' hyperthyroidism patients. The roughly 94 discovery patients were randomly divided into training and test sets at a 7:3 ratio. Overall study outcomes, separate from this receptor: Most expanded thyroid clonotypes (frequency above 0.001) were also found in blood, which suggests that blood repertoires may mirror thyroid immune responses. In validation, the model predicted progression to ophthalmopathy a median of 6.5 months before onset, with 65% to 71% sensitivity and roughly 79% specificity. Sample size was not statistically predetermined, and blinding of investigators to group allocation was not performed. A model built on a 13 V-J signature distinguished ophthalmopathy from stable hyperthyroidism, reaching about 89% sensitivity and under 84% specificity in cross-validation and 80%/75% in testing.

This clonotype was found many times. Its antigen specificity is not known. The sample holds no much larger clone one base away, and base qualities are not on file. The TCR beta CDR3 regions were amplified from RNA transcripts. The first round of RT-PCR for the TCR CDR3 was performed with the HTBI primer set and the Qiagen OneStep RT-PCR kit. Libraries were constructed in a second round of multiplex PCR, after which size selection and purification were performed. The libraries were sequenced on an Illumina HiSeq2000 using paired-end 100 bp reads. Under the source paper's analysis protocol: SOAPnuke was used to process the raw data, removing reads that contained adapters or uncalled bases, had a mean Phred below 15, or lacked an exact match to the constant primer or identifier. COPE v1.2.5 was used to merge the high-quality paired reads, and each unique nucleotide sequence was defined as a clonotype. MiTCR v1.1 was used to align clonotypes to the IMGT TRBV, TRBD and TRBJ reference segments. The analysis was restricted to V-J combinations with a frequency above 0.0001, which together covered over 99% of the repertoires. A TCS score was defined as the ratio of F50 (clonal expansion) to E x V (chaos), with BLOSUM62-based TCRdist applied between CDR3 peptides within each V-J. Welch's t-statistics and random forest reduced roughly 500 V-J features to 13, which were used in a naive Bayes classifier (R e1071). TCRdb cleaned the public reads at Q25 with fastp, built clones with MiXCR and kept in-frame beta chains. Entries are consolidated by CDR3 protein sequence, retaining the most common genes and DNA. The V and J calls come from TCRdb's annotation, not from the publication. Present in this sample are around 500,000 distinct CDR3 sequences, 16% of which were seen just once. The leading ten clones occupy approximately 30% of the sample.

In the ophthalmopathy patients, disease was moderately to severely active, with a Clinical Activity Score of 3 or more, a NOSPECS grade of 4 or more, and a duration of less than 3 months. Any patient with an uncontrolled infection, another autoimmune disease, pregnancy or lactation was excluded. Diagnoses were established on the basis of clinical symptoms, serum thyroxine and TRAb, thyroid ultrasound, and orbital computed tomography. PBMCs were isolated from 7.5 to 10 ml of fresh peripheral blood by Ficoll-Paque density gradient centrifugation. Total RNA was extracted using Trizol reagent, and RNA quality was assessed on an Agilent 2100 Bioanalyzer. This receptor was taken from a woman aged 25 to 45 with Graves' ophthalmopathy. Input material: blood.

The base sequence is TGTGCCAGCAGTTTCAAGGGCTTAATCGACCTGAACACTGAAGCTTTCTTT. This codes for CASSFKGLIDLNTEAFF. The chain joins TRBV6-2 or TRBV6-3 to TRBJ1-1; the D gene lacks a confident call. Taken from the germline V gene, the CDR1 and CDR2 loops are MNHEY and SVGEGT. The CDR3 goes from the cysteine to the phenylalanine over 17 residues. The kept DNA is CDR3 alone, 51 bases in frame from the first base. The junction shows trimming of 4 bases on V and 0 bases on J, plus 18 bases between the germline ends.